A single sample gave rise to the 2 T cell receptor beta chains below, sequenced in a study of T cell changes during pregnancy in multiple sclerosis. Here immunoSEQ multiplex PCR was the method, and the copy in TCRdb shows in-frame clones only, minus some. Of about 40,000 clones listed, roughly 90% are singletons. Sequenced material: CD8+ T cells from peripheral blood mononuclear cells, taken in the first trimester of pregnancy. The origin of the receptors is a female donor with multiple sclerosis, enrolled in a pregnancy study.

The chain carries TRBV27 and TRBJ2-1, with TRBD1 as a possible D gene (5 bases). This CDR3 comprises 13 residues. The germline CDR1 and CDR2 sequences are MNHEY and SMNVEV (reference sequence). With 3 bases removed from V and 3 bases from J, the gap between germline ends came to 6 bases. The CDR3 coding sequence is TGTGCCAGCAGTTTTGACAGCTACAATGAGCAGTTCTTC. Amino acids: CASSFDSYNEQFF.

The gene calls are TRBV11-2 and TRBJ2-3; 8 nucleotides match TRBD2. Germline V gives CDR1 SGHAT, CDR2 FQNNGV. The CDR3 sequence is 16 residues long. J gave up 3 bases and V 2 bases, and 7 bases lay outside the gene matches. The CDR3 bases are TGTGCCAGCAGCTTAATGAGTAGCGGGGAAACAGATACGCAGTATTTT. Encoded protein: CASSLMSSGETDTQYF.